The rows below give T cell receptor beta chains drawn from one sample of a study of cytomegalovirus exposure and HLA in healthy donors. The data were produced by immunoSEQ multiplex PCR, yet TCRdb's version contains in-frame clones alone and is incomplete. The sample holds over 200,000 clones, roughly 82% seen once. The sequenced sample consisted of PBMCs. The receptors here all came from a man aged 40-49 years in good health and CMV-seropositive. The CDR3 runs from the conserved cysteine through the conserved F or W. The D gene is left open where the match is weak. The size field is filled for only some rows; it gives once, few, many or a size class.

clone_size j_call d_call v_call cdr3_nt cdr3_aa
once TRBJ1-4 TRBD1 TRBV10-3 TGTGCCACCCTCCGGACAGGGACGACGGCAACTAATGAAAAACTGTTTTTT CATLRTGTTATNEKLFF
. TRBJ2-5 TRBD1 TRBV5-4 TGTGCCAGCAGCTTCCTACAGGGGGCAGGGGAGACCCAGTACTTC CASSFLQGAGETQYF
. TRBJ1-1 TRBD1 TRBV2 TGTGCCAGCCTCTTCAATGAGGCTGTCCTGGACAGGGGGCAAGGCGGCACTGAAGCTTTCTTT CASLFNEAVLDRGQGGTEAFF
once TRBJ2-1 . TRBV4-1 TGCGCCAGCAGCCAAGTAGAAGACAATGAGCAGTTCTTC CASSQVEDNEQFF
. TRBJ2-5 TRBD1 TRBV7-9 TGTGCCAGCAGTTGGGGAACAGGGGGAGCGGAGACCCAGTACTTC CASSWGTGGAETQYF
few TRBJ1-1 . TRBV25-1 TGTGCCAGCAGGAATGGGGGGAGAACTGAAGCTTTCTTT CASRNGGRTEAFF
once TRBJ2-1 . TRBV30 TGTGCCTGGAGCCCTACTTGGCTCCTAGCGTTTACCTACAATGAGCAGTTCTTC CAWSPTWLLAFTYNEQFF
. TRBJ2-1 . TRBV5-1 TGCGCCAGCAGCTTGGCTTCGCTCCTCGGGGGCAATGAGCAGTTCTTC CASSLASLLGGNEQFF
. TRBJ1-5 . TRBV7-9 TGTGCCAGCAGCAAGGCGATGGGGTATGGGGCTAACAATCAGCCCCAGCATTTT CASSKAMGYGANNQPQHF
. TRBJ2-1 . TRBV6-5 TGTGCCAGCAGGCGGGACGTCAACAATGAGCAGTTCTTC CASRRDVNNEQFF
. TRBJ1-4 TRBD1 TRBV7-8 TGTGCCAGCAGCTTAGGCAGACAGGGCGTCAGTGGTGAAAAACTGTTTTTT CASSLGRQGVSGEKLFF
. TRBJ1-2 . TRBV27 TGTGCCAGCAGTTTAGCAGGGGCCCCAAACTATGGCTACACCTTC CASSLAGAPNYGYTF
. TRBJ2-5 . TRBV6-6 TGTGCCAGCAGTTATACACAGGGTCAAGAGACCCAGTACTTC CASSYTQGQETQYF
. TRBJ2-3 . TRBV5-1 TGCGCCAGCAGCCACGGGACTCTTGGGGATACGCAGTATTTT CASSHGTLGDTQYF
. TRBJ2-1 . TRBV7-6 TGTGCCAGCAGCCCTAGCTCCTACAATGAGCAGTTCTTC CASSPSSYNEQFF
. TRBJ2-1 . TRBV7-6 TGTGCCAGCACCTCTTCCCTCAATGAGCAGTTCTTC CASTSSLNEQFF
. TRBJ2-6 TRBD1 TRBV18 TGTGCCAGCTCACCAACACAGGGGGCGTCTGGGGCCAACGTCCTGACTTTC CASSPTQGASGANVLTF
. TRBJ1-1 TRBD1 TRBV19 TGTGCCAGTAGTCCACGGACAGGGAGGACTGAAGCTTTCTTT CASSPRTGRTEAFF
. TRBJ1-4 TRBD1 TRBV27 TGTGCCAGCAGTTTTTTTCGACCCCTTCCGGGACAGGGGTTATTTATTGAAAAACTGTTTTTT CASSFFRPLPGQGLFIEKLFF
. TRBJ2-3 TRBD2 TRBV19 TGTGCCAGTAGTATAGACAGACTAGCGACGACAGATACGCAGTATTTT CASSIDRLATTDTQYF
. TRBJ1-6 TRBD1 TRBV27 TGTGCCAGCAGTTACTTCTCGACAGGGGGCAGTGGTTCACCCCTCCACTTT CASSYFSTGGSGSPLHF
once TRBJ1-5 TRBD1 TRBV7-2 TGTGCCACGGGACAGGGGAATCAGCCCCAGCATTTT CATGQGNQPQHF
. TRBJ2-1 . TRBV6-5 TGTGCCAGCAGCGGGGGACGGGAGCAGTTCTTC CASSGGREQFF
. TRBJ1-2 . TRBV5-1 TGCGCCAGCAGCCCACAGGGCTCGAGGGACTATGGCTACACCTTC CASSPQGSRDYGYTF
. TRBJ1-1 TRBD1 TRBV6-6 TGTGCCAGCGGGCCGACAGGGGAAACTGAAGCTTTCTTT CASGPTGETEAFF
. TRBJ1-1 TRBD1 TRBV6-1 TGTGCCAGCAGCAAACAGGGGACCACTGAAGCTTTCTTT CASSKQGTTEAFF
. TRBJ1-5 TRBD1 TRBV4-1 TGCGCCAGCAGCCACCGGGCAGGGGGAAGCAATCAGCCCCAGCATTTT CASSHRAGGSNQPQHF
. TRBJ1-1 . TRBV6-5 TGTGCCAGCAGTTACTCTCAGGGGTGGGAAGCTTTCTTT CASSYSQGWEAFF
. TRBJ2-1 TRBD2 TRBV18 TGTGCCAGCTCACCGCCGTTAGCGGGAGATGTCTACAATGAGCAGTTCTTC CASSPPLAGDVYNEQFF
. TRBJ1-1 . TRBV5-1 TGCGCCAGCAGCTTGGCGGGGAGAGCTTTCTTT CASSLAGRAFF
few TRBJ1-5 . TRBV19 TGTGCCAGTAGTATGCTCCCAGGGGCCAATCAGCCCCAGCATTTT CASSMLPGANQPQHF
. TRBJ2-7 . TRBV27 TGTGCCAGCAGTTTAATGGGCGAATTCATCGGTGAGCAGTACTTC CASSLMGEFIGEQYF
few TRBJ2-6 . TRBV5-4 TGTGCCAGCAGCTTGGGACTATCCTCTGGGGCCAACGTCCTGACTTTC CASSLGLSSGANVLTF
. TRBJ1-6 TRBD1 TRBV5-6 TGTGCCAGCAGCTCGTGGGACAGGCCCCCTTCACCCCTCCACTTT CASSSWDRPPSPLHF
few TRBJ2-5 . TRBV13 TGTGCCAGCAGCTTATTTGTAGGGGGGGATCAAGAGACCCAGTACTTC CASSLFVGGDQETQYF
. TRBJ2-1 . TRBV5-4 TGTGCCAGCAGCTTAGGGGACACCTCCTACAATGAGCAGTTCTTC CASSLGDTSYNEQFF
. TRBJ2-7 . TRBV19 TGTGCCAGTAGTACCCAGGGATACGAGCAGTACTTC CASSTQGYEQYF
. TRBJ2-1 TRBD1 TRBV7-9 TGTGCCAGCAGTTTACGACAGGGCTACAATGAGCAGTTCTTC CASSLRQGYNEQFF
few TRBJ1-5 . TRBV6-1 TGTGCCAGCAGTGAACAGGAGGCCCCCTGGGACAATCAGCCCCAGCATTTT CASSEQEAPWDNQPQHF
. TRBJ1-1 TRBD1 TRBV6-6 TGTGCCAGCGCCTCCGGGACAGTGAACACTGAAGCTTTCTTT CASASGTVNTEAFF
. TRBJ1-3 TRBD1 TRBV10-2 TGCGCCAGCACCGGGACAGAGACTGGAAACACCATATATTTT CASTGTETGNTIYF
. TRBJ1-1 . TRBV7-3 TGTGCCAGCAGCTTAACAGGAGGCAGCCCGAACACTGAAGCTTTCTTT CASSLTGGSPNTEAFF
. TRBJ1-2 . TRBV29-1 TGCAGCGTTGAATGGAGCTATGGCTACACCTTC CSVEWSYGYTF
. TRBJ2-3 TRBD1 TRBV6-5 TGTGCCAGCAGTGTCGGGACAGGGAACACAGATACGCAGTATTTT CASSVGTGNTDTQYF
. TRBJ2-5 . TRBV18 TGTGCCAGCTCACCAGAAAGCCCGGGAGCTCAAGAGACCCAGTACTTC CASSPESPGAQETQYF